The 13 T cell receptor beta chains listed next were all sequenced from one sample in a study of T cells in Graves' hyperthyroidism and ophthalmopathy. Researchers took RNA transcripts and amplified the TCR beta CDR3 regions from them. When the TCR CDR3 underwent first-round RT-PCR, the HTBI primer set was used. TCRdb re-analysed the multiplex PCR reads in MiXCR, keeping a single row per CDR3 protein. Among hundreds of thousands of distinct CDR3 sequences, 15% to 20% were seen once, and the ten largest hold about 20%. The specimen sequenced was blood. All receptors come from a woman aged 18-35 years with Graves' hyperthyroidism.

V usage is TRBV7-2 and J usage is TRBJ2-5, with TRBD1 matching 7 bases. V was clipped by 5 bases and J by 3 bases; unmatched bases: 6. From germline, CDR1 is SGHTA and CDR2 FQGNSA. The CDR3 is made up of 14 amino acids. The CDR3 reads CASSHQQGKETQYF. CDR3 DNA: TGTGCCAGCAGCCACCAACAGGGGAAAGAGACCCAGTACTTC. Full variable domain (outside the CDR3, taken from reference TRBV7-2 and TRBJ2-5): GAGVSQSPSNKVTEKGKDVELRCDPISGHTALYWYRQSLGQGLEFLIYFQGNSAPDKSGLPSDRFSAERTGGSVSTLTIQRTQQEDSAVYLCASSHQQGKETQYFGPGTRLLVL.

This clonotype appeared a few times. This chain uses TRBV27 with TRBJ2-7; no clear D gene. The CDR3 extends over 14 amino acids. Germline lookup yields CDR1 MNHEY and CDR2 SMNVEV (reference sequence). Trimming removed 0 bases at V and 6 bases at J, with 12 bases between. The CDR3 loop is CASSLSAGLGEQYF. CDR3 DNA sequence: TGTGCCAGCAGTTTATCAGCCGGGCTGGGCGAGCAGTACTTC.

The CDR3 region is CASSIGWSNQPQHF. The CDR3 bases are TGTGCCAGTAGTATCGGTTGGAGCAATCAGCCCCAGCATTTT. The chain employs TRBV19 and TRBJ1-5; no reliable D call. V was clipped by 3 bases and J by 1 base, with 7 bases between them. The V gene's germline CDR1 is LNHDA and CDR2 SQIVND (reference sequence). The CDR3 totals 14 residues.

There are a few counts of this clonotype. V usage is TRBV7-9 and J usage is TRBJ1-6; D gene ambiguous. This CDR3 contains 14 residues. The germline gives CDR1 SEHNR, CDR2 FQNEAQ (reference sequence). The germline V and J ends were trimmed by 5 bases and 7 bases, with 12 bases remaining between them. The CDR3 protein is CASSNPPANSPLHF. CDR3 DNA: TGTGCCAGCAGCAACCCCCCGGCGAATTCACCCCTCCACTTT.

Regarding this clonotype: Just one base apart from a much larger clone, this may be a read error. V is TRBV11-2 and J is TRBJ1-1; no reliable D call. Germline CDR1 SGHAT, CDR2 FQNNGV. The CDR3 consists of 16 residues. CDR3 loop: CASGLRAGRGFTEAFF. The DNA of the CDR3 is TGTGCCAGCGGCTTAAGGGCAGGACGAGGATTCACTGAAGCTTTCTTT.

This clonotype was counted between two and nine times. The chain carries TRBV7-3 and TRBJ2-2; either TRBD1 or TRBD2 may supply D (5 bases each). This CDR3 has 15 residues. Germline V gene sequence: CDR1 SGHTA, CDR2 FQGTGA. Trimming pared 4 bases from V and 4 bases from J, leaving 13 bases between. The CDR3 nucleotides read TGTGCCAGCAGCTCCGATGGGGGTTTCACCGGGGAGCTGTTTTTT. Translating gives CASSSDGGFTGELFF.

The genes are TRBV28 and TRBJ1-5, with D possibly matching TRBD1 (6 bases). Trimming cost V 2 bases and J 3 bases, with 11 bases left between them. Germline-derived CDR1 and CDR2 are MDHEN and SYDVKM. This CDR3 has 15 amino acids. CDR3 bases: TGTGCCAGCAGTTTAACAGGGACCTACAATCAGCCCCAGCATTTT. It codes for CASSLTGTYNQPQHF.

Concerning this clonotype itself: Compared with germline, one end of the junction differs, possibly owing to a read error. The J gene is TRBJ2-3, the V gene TRBV5-1; D could derive from TRBD1 or TRBD2 (5 bases each). Germline V lookup: CDR1 SGHRS, CDR2 YFSETQ. CDR3 length: 15 residues. CDR3 coding DNA: TGTGCCAGCAGCATCTCGGGACGGCGCTCGGATACGCAGTATTTT. It translates to CASSISGRRSDTQYF.

This clonotype was detected ten times or more. The genes are TRBV6-2 or TRBV6-3 and TRBJ1-4; D may be TRBD1 (5 bases). The germline CDR1 and CDR2 sequences are MNHEY and SVGEGT. V lost 7 bases and J lost 8, with 14 bases in between. CDR3 length equals 13 residues. CDR3 residues: CASKPGRSEKLFF. CDR3 nucleotides: TGTGCCAGCAAACCGGGACGATCAGAAAAACTGTTTTTT.

At least ten counts were recorded for this clonotype. V and J are TRBV27 and TRBJ2-7; 13 bases are shared with TRBD2. The CDR3 length is 15 residues. V was pared by 5 bases and J by 4 bases, with 5 bases of the junction left unmatched. CDR1 and CDR2 from the germline V gene are MNHEY and SMNVEV (reference sequence). CDR3 DNA sequence: TGTGCCAGCAGTCCAACTAGCGGGAGGGTTTACGAGCAGTACTTC. Translated, it gives CASSPTSGRVYEQYF.

This clonotype was found many times. This chain joins TRBV13 and TRBJ2-3; the D is unclear. The germline V and J ends were trimmed by 5 bases and 4 bases, with 10 bases remaining between them. The length of the CDR3 is 13 residues. Germline V lookup: CDR1 PRHDT, CDR2 FYEKMQ (reference sequence). CDR3 sequence: CASSRPPADTQYF. The CDR3 DNA sequence: TGTGCCAGCAGCCGCCCCCCCGCAGATACGCAGTATTTT. The whole variable domain, filled in from reference TRBV13 and TRBJ2-3, reads AAGVIQSPRHLIKEKRETATLKCYPIPRHDTVYWYQQGPGQDPQFLISFYEKMQSDKGSIPDRFSAQQFSDYHSELNMSSLELGDSALYFCASSRPPADTQYFGPGTRLTVL.

The table lists this clonotype with a few counts. The rearrangement joins TRBV6-1 to TRBJ1-2; D perhaps matches TRBD1 (5 bases). Trimming took 5 bases from V and 4 from J, leaving 11 bases between them. The CDR3 is 13 amino acids. The germline V gene encodes CDR1 MNHNS and CDR2 SASEGT. CDR3 amino acids: CASSHGGTYGYTF. The CDR3 coding sequence is TGTGCCAGCAGTCACGGGGGGACCTATGGCTACACCTTC.

This clonotype was detected ten times or more. The rearrangement joins TRBV10-2 to TRBJ2-7; 8 bases match TRBD1. This CDR3 region has 19 residues. The V segment lost 7 bases and the J segment 0 bases; nucleotides outside the gene matches: 20. CDR1 WSHSY and CDR2 SAAADI come from the germline V gene. The CDR3 DNA sequence: TGCGCCAGCATACAGCTGAGACCGAAGGGACAGGACAGCTCCTACGAGCAGTACTTC. It codes for CASIQLRPKGQDSSYEQYF.